The 31 T cell receptor beta chains presented below share a single source sample, sequenced in a study of T cell responses to AZD1222 COVID-19 vaccine. Some clones are missing from TCRdb's copy, which holds only in-frame ones; the method was immunoSEQ multiplex PCR. Of some 120,000 clones listed, roughly 84% are singletons. The sample consisted of peripheral blood, taken on day 0 of AZD1222 vaccination. These TCRs come from an adult in good health.

The rearrangement links TRBV6-5 to TRBJ1-1; D may be TRBD1 (5 bases). Germline V gives CDR1 MNHEY, CDR2 SVGAGI. The length of the CDR3 is 12 residues. Deletions cut 4 bases from V and 5 bases from J, with 8 bases between. CDR3 DNA: TGTGCCAGCAGTTGGCAGGGAACTGAAGCTTTCTTT. Translating gives CASSWQGTEAFF.

The chain uses TRBV11-2 and TRBJ1-5, with 9 bases lining up with TRBD1. Trimming cost V 4 bases and J 7 bases; bases outside gene matches: 11. Germline lookup yields CDR1 SGHAT and CDR2 FQNNGV. The length of the CDR3 is 16 residues. DNA of the CDR3: TGTGCCAGCAGCTCCTCAACAGGGGGCGCAGGACAGCCCCAGCATTTT. Its protein is CASSSSTGGAGQPQHF. Full variable domain (remainder filled in from reference TRBV11-2 and TRBJ1-5): EAGVAQSPRYKIIEKRQSVAFWCNPISGHATLYWYQQILGQGPKLLIQFQNNGVVDDSQLPKDRFSAERLKGVDSTLKIQPAKLEDSAVYLCASSSSTGGAGQPQHFGDGTRLSIL.

This clone was found a few times. The chain has TRBV20-1 and TRBJ2-7; D tentatively fits TRBD1 or TRBD2 (6 bases each). The V end was cut by 5 bases, the J end by 7 bases, with 9 bases between. There are 10 residues in the CDR3. In germline, CDR1 is DFQATT, CDR2 SNEGSKA (reference sequence). The CDR3 sequence is CSAQGREQYF. CDR3 bases: TGCAGTGCTCAGGGGAGGGAGCAGTACTTC.

The table lists this clone with a few counts. J is TRBJ1-2 and V is TRBV27, with D hard to call. V dropped 3 bases and J dropped 4 bases, with 9 bases sitting between them. CDR1 and CDR2 from the germline V gene are MNHEY and SMNVEV (reference sequence). The CDR3 runs 13 residues. This CDR3 reads CASSLRLSYGYTF. CDR3 coding DNA: TGTGCCAGCAGTTTGCGTCTATCCTATGGCTACACCTTC.

This clone was detected only a few times. V is TRBV6-4 and J is TRBJ2-5; TRBD2 aligns across 8 bases. Germline V gene data show CDR1 as MRHNA and CDR2 as SNTAGT. This CDR3 is built from 15 residues. J was trimmed by 5 bases and V by 3 bases; bases with no gene match: 8. The CDR3 nucleotides are TGTGCCAGCAGTGAACGGGCCTCGGGAGGGGAGACCCAGTACTTC. Translated: CASSERASGGETQYF.

This clone was observed a few times. This chain joins TRBV9 and TRBJ1-1; no clear D gene. Germline assignment: CDR1 SGDLS and CDR2 YYNGEE. The V gene lost 1 base and the J gene lost 3 bases, with 7 bases spanning the gap. The CDR3 spans 13 residues. In DNA, the CDR3 is TGTGCCAGCAGCGTACATTTAGACACTGAAGCTTTCTTT. Encoded protein: CASSVHLDTEAFF.

J is TRBJ1-1 and V is TRBV10-2; perhaps TRBD1 as D (6 bases). V was clipped by 5 bases and J by 0 bases, with 10 bases between them. This CDR3 contains 14 residues. Germline CDR1 and CDR2: WSHSY and SAAADI. CDR3 protein: CASSRGGLNTEAFF. CDR3 sequence (DNA): TGCGCCAGCAGTAGGGGGGGACTGAACACTGAAGCTTTCTTT.

V gene TRBV6-1 combines with J gene TRBJ2-5; D remains unclear. CDR3 length: 16 residues. CDR1 is MNHNS and CDR2 is SASEGT in the germline V gene. Trimming pared 3 bases from V and 5 bases from J, leaving 19 bases between. The CDR3 DNA is TGTGCCAGCAGTGATGCGTACGGGCTAACGAGCGAGACCCAGTACTTC. Amino acids: CASSDAYGLTSETQYF.

This clone was seen only a few times. The chain combines TRBV11-2 with TRBJ2-7; 14 positions match TRBD2. The trim removed 7 bases at V and 2 bases at J, leaving 7 bases unmatched. This CDR3 is built from 16 residues. In germline, CDR1 is SGHAT, CDR2 FQNNGV. The CDR3: CASKSGLAGGAYEQYF. Here the CDR3 DNA reads TGTGCCAGCAAATCAGGACTAGCGGGGGGAGCCTACGAGCAGTACTTC. Complete variable domain (other parts from reference TRBV11-2 and TRBJ2-7): EAGVAQSPRYKIIEKRQSVAFWCNPISGHATLYWYQQILGQGPKLLIQFQNNGVVDDSQLPKDRFSAERLKGVDSTLKIQPAKLEDSAVYLCASKSGLAGGAYEQYFGPGTRLTVT.

The CDR3 coding sequence is TGTGCAAGTCCCCCAACCCCGGGACAGCCTGGAAACACCATATATTTT. Translating gives CASPPTPGQPGNTIYF. The chain links TRBV12-2 to TRBJ1-3; no check of the table's D call, TRBD1, against the DNA was made. TRBV12-2 is given as a pseudogene. The CDR3 covers 16 residues.

This clone was counted a single time. This chain joins TRBV6-5 and TRBJ1-1; D is unclear. Germline values: CDR1 MNHEY, CDR2 SVGAGI. Trimming shortened V by 2 bases and J by 7 bases, and 5 bases separated the two germline ends. This CDR3 has 11 amino acids. The CDR3 bases are TGTGCCAGCAGTTACCTGGGTGAAGCTTTCTTT. Its protein product is CASSYLGEAFF.

The rearrangement links TRBV21-1 to TRBJ2-7; TRBD2, the D gene given by the table, was not confirmed from the DNA. TRBV21-1 constitutes a pseudogene. The CDR3 is made up of 14 amino acids. CDR3 nucleotides: TGTGCCAGCAGTTTATTGGACTACCTCATGGAGCAGTACTTC. Translation: CASSLLDYLMEQYF.

The chain recombines TRBV6-5 with TRBJ2-3; the D gene is possibly TRBD2 (6 bases). This CDR3 has 13 amino acids. V lost 6 bases and J 3 bases, leaving 10 bases between the germline ends. CDR1 MNHEY and CDR2 SVGAGI come from the germline V gene. This CDR3 reads CASSGRETDTQYF. CDR3 DNA sequence: TGTGCCAGCAGCGGACGGGAGACAGATACGCAGTATTTT.

The chain is built from TRBV30 and TRBJ1-1; D perhaps matches TRBD1 (5 bases). With 5 bases removed from V and 0 bases from J, the gap between germline ends came to 19 bases. The CDR3 sequence is 16 residues long. The germline gives CDR1 GTSNPN, CDR2 SVGIG (reference sequence). The CDR3 DNA reads as TGTGCCTGGGTGGCAGGGTGGGCCCTTGTGAACACTGAAGCTTTCTTT. This translates into CAWVAGWALVNTEAFF.

This clone was counted a few times. The chain links TRBV11-2 to TRBJ1-2; D not certain. The germline V gene has CDR1 SGHAT and CDR2 FQNNGV. Between the trimmed V and J ends, which lost 5 bases and 4 bases, there was a span of 14 bases. CDR3 length: 14 amino acids. For the CDR3, the DNA is TGTGCCAGCAGCGGAGGCACAGAACCCTATGGCTACACCTTC. Translating gives CASSGGTEPYGYTF.

This chain connects TRBV2 to TRBJ2-7, with TRBD2 as a possible D gene (6 bases). V dropped 5 bases and J dropped 6 bases, with 20 bases sitting between them. Germline CDR1 is SNHLY and CDR2 is FYNNEI. The CDR3 spans 15 residues. CDR3 in amino acids: CASSQRRGRASEQYF. The CDR3 DNA reads TGTGCCAGCAGTCAAAGGAGGGGCAGGGCATCCGAGCAGTACTTC. Combining the CDR3 with reference TRBV2 and TRBJ2-7 gives the whole variable domain EPEVTQTPSHQVTQMGQEVILRCVPISNHLYFYWYRQILGQKVEFLVSFYNNEISEKSEIFDDQFSVERPDGSNFTLKIRSTKLEDSAMYFCASSQRRGRASEQYFGPGTRLTVT.

In its sample, this clone was seen once. The V call is TRBV5-1, the J call TRBJ2-3, with 8 bases lining up with TRBD2. The germline gives CDR1 SGHRS, CDR2 YFSETQ. CDR3 length: 14 amino acids. With 4 bases clipped from V and 2 bases from J, the junction kept 3 bases outside the gene matches. For the CDR3, the DNA is TGCGCCAGCAGCAGCGGGGGATCCACAGATACGCAGTATTTT. Its protein product is CASSSGGSTDTQYF.

This clone occurred a few times. The chain carries TRBV5-1 and TRBJ1-2; D gene uncertain. Germline V gives CDR1 SGHRS, CDR2 YFSETQ. The CDR3 is made up of 12 amino acids. The V and J ends lost 0 bases and 6 bases respectively, with 6 bases between them. The DNA for the CDR3 is TGCGCCAGCAGCTTGGCCGGGGATGGCTACACCTTC. It encodes CASSLAGDGYTF.

This rearrangement joins TRBV6-2 or TRBV6-3 to TRBJ2-2; TRBD2 is a possible D gene (7 bases). Germline V lookup: CDR1 MNHEY, CDR2 SVGEGT. V shed 2 bases and J shed 7 bases, with 17 bases lying between them. This CDR3 contains 16 residues. The CDR3 region has the DNA TGTGCCAGCAGTTACCCCGAGGGGGGGCCCAACGGGGAGCTGTTTTTT. Its translation is CASSYPEGGPNGELFF.

V and J are TRBV5-1 and TRBJ1-2; 8 bases match TRBD1. The CDR3 contains 15 residues. Germline CDR1 and CDR2: SGHRS and YFSETQ. The V and J ends lost 4 bases and 5 bases, in that order; junction bases with no gene match: 10. CDR3 nucleotide sequence: TGCGCCAGCAGCATAACGGGACAGGAAAAGTATGGCTACACCTTC. Its translation: CASSITGQEKYGYTF.

The rearrangement uses TRBV3-1 (or the pseudogene TRBV3-2) and TRBJ2-5; the D is unclear. CDR3 length: 15 amino acids. V lost 5 bases and J lost 2, with 15 bases in between. Germline CDR1 is LGHDT and CDR2 is YNNKEL (reference sequence). CDR3 loop: CASSGPVSPQETQYF. DNA for the CDR3: TGTGCCAGCAGCGGCCCCGTGAGCCCTCAAGAGACCCAGTACTTC.

This clone occurred a few times. Here the CDR3 reads CASSLTIMNTEAFF. Here the CDR3 DNA reads TGTGCCAGCAGTTTGACGATCATGAACACTGAAGCTTTCTTT. The chain couples TRBV6-5 to TRBJ1-1; no clear D. V lost 4 bases and J 0 bases, leaving 9 bases between the germline ends. Germline CDR1 is MNHEY and CDR2 is SVGAGI. The CDR3 loop spans 14 amino acids.

The V call is TRBV7-8, the J call TRBJ2-5; D gene ambiguous. Trimming took off 2 bases at V and 4 bases at J, with 17 bases between the two ends. This CDR3 region has 16 residues. Germline CDR1 and CDR2: SGHVS and FQNEAQ. The CDR3: CASSLWSRARSETQYF. The CDR3 nucleotides are TGTGCCAGCAGCTTATGGTCACGAGCTAGATCAGAGACCCAGTACTTC.

The gene calls are TRBV15 and TRBJ1-2; no reliable D call. Trimming took 3 bases from V and 4 from J, leaving 15 bases between them. Germline CDR1 is LNHNV and CDR2 is YYDKDF (reference sequence). This CDR3 is 15 amino acids long. CDR3 amino acids: CATSRAPVAVYGYTF. The CDR3 nucleotides read TGTGCCACCAGCAGGGCACCGGTCGCTGTCTATGGCTACACCTTC. Full variable domain (missing parts from reference TRBV15 and TRBJ1-2): DAMVIQNPRYQVTQFGKPVTLSCSQTLNHNVMYWYQQKSSQAPKLLFHYYDKDFNNEADTPDNFQSRRPNTSFCFLDIRSPGLGDTAMYLCATSRAPVAVYGYTFGSGTRLTVV.

The chain employs TRBV19 and TRBJ2-1; D is unresolved. V was trimmed by 2 bases and J by 4 bases, leaving 12 bases between them. Germline V CDR1 and CDR2: LNHDA, SQIVND (reference sequence). There are 15 residues in the CDR3. CDR3 amino acids: CASSILLAVYNEQFF. The CDR3 nucleotides read TGTGCCAGTAGTATACTTCTTGCGGTTTACAATGAGCAGTTCTTC.

The chain has TRBV7-2 and TRBJ1-4, with D possibly matching TRBD1 (6 bases). V was pared by 6 bases and J by 4 bases, with 15 bases between. Germline V CDR1 and CDR2: SGHTA, FQGNSA. This CDR3 contains 15 residues. CDR3 loop: CASRSRTALNEKLFF. The CDR3, as DNA: TGTGCCAGCAGATCTCGGACAGCCCTTAATGAAAAACTGTTTTTT.

This rearrangement joins TRBV7-9 to TRBJ2-2, with 8 positions matching TRBD1. J lost 0 bases, V lost 5 bases, and 8 bases had no gene match. Germline-derived CDR1 and CDR2 are SEHNR and FQNEAQ (reference sequence). The CDR3 is made up of 17 amino acids. The CDR3 protein is CASSPVPRGPNTGELFF. The CDR3 DNA follows: TGTGCCAGCAGCCCAGTACCCAGGGGGCCGAACACCGGGGAGCTGTTTTTT.

This chain joins TRBV9 and TRBJ2-6; D gene uncertain. The CDR3 is 15 residues long. CDR1 is SGDLS and CDR2 is YYNGEE in the germline V gene. V lost 0 bases and J 0 bases, leaving 4 bases between the germline ends. The CDR3 loop is CASSVGISGANVLTF. CDR3 bases: TGTGCCAGCAGCGTAGGAATCTCTGGGGCCAACGTCCTGACTTTC.

The chain recombines TRBV4-2 with TRBJ1-2; TRBD1 might be the D (5 bases). CDR3 size: 18 residues. Trimming left V 1 base short and J 0 bases short, with 18 bases between. Per the germline V gene, CDR1 is LGHNA and CDR2 is YNFKEQ. CDR3 DNA sequence: TGTGCCAGCAGCCAAGGGGACCTACCCGCGAGAGCTAACTATGGCTACACCTTC. This sequence encodes CASSQGDLPARANYGYTF.

This chain links TRBV4-3 with TRBJ1-2; D uncertain. Trimming removed 1 base at V and 8 bases at J, with 17 bases between. The CDR3 length is 15 residues. Germline V lookup: CDR1 LGHNA, CDR2 YSLEER. The CDR3 here is CASSQVWQANGGYTF. The CDR3, as DNA: TGCGCCAGCAGCCAAGTTTGGCAGGCCAATGGCGGCTACACCTTC.

The chain links TRBV5-8 to TRBJ2-2; tentatively, D is TRBD2 (7 bases). CDR3 size: 16 residues. V was trimmed by 2 bases and J by 6 bases, leaving 17 bases between them. Germline lookup yields CDR1 SGHTS and CDR2 YDEGEE. In nucleotides, the CDR3 is TGTGCCAGCAGCTTTAGGGGGGGGCCGTACCCCGGGGAGCTGTTTTTT. It specifies CASSFRGGPYPGELFF.